This T cell receptor (beta chain) is drawn from a study of blood T cell repertoires in COVID-19. The method was immunoSEQ multiplex PCR; TCRdb's version includes in-frame clones alone and lacks a portion of them. The table has fewer than 350,000 clones, approximately 86% seen once. The length of the CDR3 is 18 residues. The source material was peripheral blood. The TCR comes from a woman aged 45-59 years with active or convalescent COVID-19. The J gene is TRBJ2-7, the V gene TRBV21-1; no DNA check was done on the table's D call, TRBD2. TRBV21-1 is deemed a pseudogene. The CDR3 coding sequence is TGTGCCAGCAGCACCCCTGGAAGCGGCCTAAACCACTCCTACGAGCAGTACTTC. This encodes CASSTPGSGLNHSYEQYF.